This passage covers 19 T cell receptor beta chains from one sample sequenced in a study of blood T cell repertoires in COVID-19. The data were produced by immunoSEQ multiplex PCR, yet TCRdb's version contains in-frame clones alone and is incomplete. The repertoire includes fewer than 200,000 clones, 87% of them detected once, and approximately 12% sits in the top ten. The sample was peripheral blood. The receptors come from a woman aged 70-85 years with COVID-19, enrolled during active disease.

The chain carries TRBV20-1 and TRBJ1-5; TRBD1 might be the D (5 bases). The germline V gene encodes CDR1 DFQATT and CDR2 SNEGSKA (reference sequence). This CDR3 has 13 residues. Trimming took 3 bases from V and 4 from J, leaving 10 bases between them. DNA for the CDR3: TGCAGTGCTAGTACAGGACTAAATCAGCCCCAGCATTTT. Protein sequence: CSASTGLNQPQHF.

The genes are TRBV27 and TRBJ2-2; TRBD1 aligns across 7 bases. V shed 5 bases and J 6 bases; nucleotides not matched to a gene: 6. The germline V gene encodes CDR1 MNHEY and CDR2 SMNVEV (reference sequence). The CDR3 extends over 14 amino acids. The CDR3 region has the DNA TGTGCCAGCAGTCTACGACAGGGTGCCGGGGAGCTGTTTTTT. Its translation is CASSLRQGAGELFF.

A few counts support this clone. The chain has TRBV4-1 and TRBJ2-5, with 7 positions matching TRBD1. In germline, CDR1 is MGHRA, CDR2 YSYEKL. CDR3 length: 15 amino acids. Trimming took 2 bases from V and 1 from J; bases not matched to a gene: 4. CDR3 coding DNA: TGCGCCAGCAGCCAACACGGGACAGCCCAAGAGACCCAGTACTTC. Protein sequence: CASSQHGTAQETQYF.

The gene calls are TRBV28 and TRBJ2-7; TRBD2 agrees at 12 bases. The CDR3 extends over 16 amino acids. From germline, CDR1 is MDHEN and CDR2 SYDVKM. Germline trimming cut 4 bases from V and 5 bases from J; bases unmatched to any gene: 9. CDR3 bases: TGTGCCAGCAGTTCCCAACTAGCGGGAGGCGGGGACGAGCAGTACTTC. This gives the protein CASSSQLAGGGDEQYF. Combining the CDR3 with reference TRBV28 and TRBJ2-7 gives the whole variable domain DVKVTQSSRYLVKRTGEKVFLECVQDMDHENMFWYRQDPGLGLRLIYFSYDVKMKEKGDIPEGYSVSREKKERFSLILESASTNQTSMYLCASSSQLAGGGDEQYFGPGTRLTVT.

The chain recombines TRBV28 with TRBJ2-7, with TRBD1 matching over 9 bases. The germline V gene encodes CDR1 MDHEN and CDR2 SYDVKM. J was trimmed by 3 bases and V by 1 base; bases with no gene match: 10. The CDR3 has 17 residues. As DNA, the CDR3 is TGTGCCAGCAGTTTATACATCCCGACAGGGGGTAACTACGAGCAGTACTTC. Protein sequence: CASSLYIPTGGNYEQYF.

V and J are TRBV15 and TRBJ1-5; unclear D gene. The CDR3 covers 12 residues. CDR1 is LNHNV and CDR2 is YYDKDF in the germline V gene (reference sequence). Trimming removed 0 bases at V and 6 bases at J, with 3 bases between. The CDR3 here is CATSRDSQPQHF. The DNA of the CDR3 is TGTGCCACCAGCAGAGATAGTCAGCCCCAGCATTTT.

The chain has TRBV4-3 and TRBJ1-2; 11 bases match TRBD1. V gave up 5 bases and J gave up 3 bases; unmatched junction bases: 11. CDR1 is LGHNA, CDR2 YSLEER, per germline. The CDR3 has 17 amino acids. The CDR3 coding sequence is TGCGCCAGCAGCGCAGGCCTACCGGGACAGGGGGACTATGGCTACACCTTC. This translates into CASSAGLPGQGDYGYTF.

The chain carries TRBV11-2 and TRBJ2-3, with TRBD1 matching over 7 bases. Germline lookup yields CDR1 SGHAT and CDR2 FQNNGV. V lost 4 bases, J lost 0 bases, and 4 bases stayed unmatched. The CDR3 totals 15 residues. The CDR3 sequence is CASSWGQTSTDTQYF. The CDR3 nucleotides read TGTGCCAGCAGCTGGGGACAGACTAGCACAGATACGCAGTATTTT. Supplemented by reference TRBV11-2 and TRBJ2-3, the full variable domain reads EAGVAQSPRYKIIEKRQSVAFWCNPISGHATLYWYQQILGQGPKLLIQFQNNGVVDDSQLPKDRFSAERLKGVDSTLKIQPAKLEDSAVYLCASSWGQTSTDTQYFGPGTRLTVL.

The chain recombines TRBV4-1 with TRBJ2-3; the D gene is possibly TRBD2 (6 bases). The CDR3 is made up of 17 amino acids. CDR1 and CDR2 (germline): MGHRA, YSYEKL. The V end was cut by 2 bases, the J end by 2 bases, with 17 bases between. The CDR3: CASSQHSTSLLTDTQYF. CDR3 sequence (DNA): TGCGCCAGCAGCCAACATTCAACTAGCTTACTCACAGATACGCAGTATTTT.

The rearrangement links TRBV19 to TRBJ1-6; D is possibly TRBD1 (6 bases). V was trimmed by 7 bases and J by 13 bases, leaving 20 bases between them. This CDR3 spans 14 amino acids. Germline CDR1 is LNHDA and CDR2 is SQIVND (reference sequence). CDR3 sequence reads: CASTEDSRFPPLHF. CDR3 in DNA: TGTGCCAGTACAGAGGACAGCCGATTCCCGCCCCTCCACTTT. Together with reference TRBV19 and TRBJ1-6, the CDR3 gives the full variable domain: DGGITQSPKYLFRKEGQNVTLSCEQNLNHDAMYWYRQDPGQGLRLIYYSQIVNDFQKGDIAEGYSVSREKKESFPLTVTSAQKNPTAFYLCASTEDSRFPPLHFGNGTRLTVT.

The chain carries TRBV6-5 and TRBJ2-7, with 8 nucleotides matching TRBD2. CDR1 and CDR2 from the germline V gene are MNHEY and SVGAGI. The ends lost 6 bases at V and 7 bases at J; junction bases unmatched: 8. The CDR3 is made up of 13 amino acids. In nucleotides, the CDR3 is TGTGCCAGCAGGCGGGAGGTGAGTGGGGAGCAGTACTTC. Translation gives CASRREVSGEQYF.

The chain combines TRBV6-6 with TRBJ2-2; 7 bases line up with TRBD1. After removal of 4 bases from V and 3 bases from J, the junction contained 5 bases not matched to a gene. The CDR3 contains 15 residues. Germline CDR1 and CDR2: MNHNY and SVGAGI (reference sequence). The CDR3 nucleotides are TGTGCCAGCAGTTCCCGGACAGGTGACACCGGGGAGCTGTTTTTT. This sequence encodes CASSSRTGDTGELFF.

This chain connects TRBV19 to TRBJ2-2, with D perhaps matching TRBD1 (6 bases). Germline lookup yields CDR1 LNHDA and CDR2 SQIVND (reference sequence). V dropped 7 bases and J dropped 3 bases, with 18 bases sitting between them. The CDR3 length is 16 residues. The CDR3 DNA is TGTGCCAGTATAGGGTCGCAGGGGCGTGACACCGGGGAGCTGTTTTTT. Residues: CASIGSQGRDTGELFF.

The V and J genes are TRBV5-5 and TRBJ2-1; TRBD1 matches at 9 bases. With V trimmed by 5 bases and J by 1 base, 7 bases remained unmatched. The CDR3 covers 16 residues. Germline CDR1 and CDR2: SGHKS and YYEKEE (reference sequence). This CDR3 reads CASRGMTGGSYNEQFF. For the CDR3, the DNA is TGTGCCAGCAGAGGGATGACAGGGGGTTCCTACAATGAGCAGTTCTTC. The full variable domain, rest sourced from reference TRBV5-5 and TRBJ2-1, is DAGVTQSPTHLIKTRGQQVTLRCSPISGHKSVSWYQQVLGQGPQFIFQYYEKEERGRGNFPDRFSARQFPNYSSELNVNALLLGDSALYLCASRGMTGGSYNEQFFGPGTRLTVL.

J is TRBJ2-7 and V is TRBV6-2 or TRBV6-3; TRBD2 aligns across 8 bases. V lost 5 bases and J lost 3; bases outside the gene matches: 6. This CDR3 region has 14 residues. CDR1 MNHEY and CDR2 SVGEGT come from the germline V gene. The CDR3, as DNA: TGTGCCAGCAGTCTTAGCGGGACGGGCTACGAGCAGTACTTC. Protein sequence: CASSLSGTGYEQYF.

This clone was observed once. The rearrangement uses TRBV30 and TRBJ1-3, with 7 bases fitting TRBD1. Trimming at V came to 2 bases and at J to 1 base, leaving 2 bases not matched to a gene. This CDR3 is 14 amino acids long. From germline, CDR1 is GTSNPN and CDR2 SVGIG (reference sequence). The CDR3 coding sequence is TGTGCCTGGAGTACAGGGGTGTCTGGAAACACCATATATTTT. Translating it yields CAWSTGVSGNTIYF.

V usage is TRBV19 and J usage is TRBJ1-1; TRBD1 agrees at 9 bases. V shed 6 bases and J 7 bases; nucleotides not matched to a gene: 6. CDR1 LNHDA and CDR2 SQIVND come from the germline V gene (reference sequence). The CDR3 extends over 13 amino acids. The CDR3 DNA sequence: TGTGCCAGTAGCCGACAGGGGGACGTTGAAGCTTTCTTT. This translates into CASSRQGDVEAFF.

In its sample, this clone was seen once. The V call is TRBV15, the J call TRBJ2-3; 7 nucleotides match TRBD2. CDR3 length: 16 amino acids. Germline lookup yields CDR1 LNHNV and CDR2 YYDKDF (reference sequence). V shed 1 base, J shed 4 bases, and the junction held 8 bases outside the gene matches. CDR3 sequence: CATSRVAGADSDTQYF. DNA of the CDR3: TGTGCCACCAGCAGAGTCGCGGGAGCGGACTCAGATACGCAGTATTTT.

As to this clone: One end of the junction fails to match germline, which may point to a read error. The genes are TRBV7-7 and TRBJ2-3; D is possibly TRBD2 (6 bases). The V gene's germline CDR1 is SSHAT and CDR2 FNYEAQ (reference sequence). The CDR3 consists of 16 residues. CDR3 sequence: CASSLGVGLSDDTQYF. The CDR3 DNA is TGTGCTAGCAGCTTAGGGGTGGGACTCTCGGACGATACGCAGTATTTT. The full variable domain, with the rest looked up from reference TRBV7-7 and TRBJ2-3, is GAGVSQSPRYKVTKRGQDVTLRCDPISSHATLYWYQQALGQGPEFLTYFNYEAQPDKSGLPSDRFSAERPEGSISTLTIQRTEQRDSAMYRCASSLGVGLSDDTQYFGPGTRLTVL.